These 23 T cell receptor beta chains were all obtained from the same sample, sequenced in a study of cytomegalovirus exposure and HLA in healthy donors. It was with 60 Vbeta and 13 Jbeta primers that the PCR ran. Data came from immunoSEQ multiplex PCR; TCRdb stores just in-frame clones and leaves some out. The data show approximately 130,000 clones, approximately 85% seen once. The sequenced material came from PBMCs. These receptors came from a boy aged 5 to 17 in good health and CMV-seronegative.

The rearrangement joins TRBV6-5 to TRBJ2-1; 7 nucleotides match TRBD2. V lost 5 bases, J lost 7 bases, and 11 bases stayed unmatched. This CDR3 has 15 amino acids. The germline gives CDR1 MNHEY, CDR2 SVGAGI. CDR3 coding DNA: TGTGCCAGCAGTGGGCGACTAGCTGGAGTTAATGAGCAGTTCTTC. The encoded protein is CASSGRLAGVNEQFF.

The J gene is TRBJ1-6, the V gene TRBV5-1; TRBD1 aligns across 8 bases. The CDR3 covers 14 residues. J was trimmed by 8 bases and V by 4 bases; bases with no gene match: 5. The germline CDR1 and CDR2 sequences are SGHRS and YFSETQ. CDR3 coding DNA: TGCGCCAGCAGCCGAGGGGACAGGCATTCACCCCTCCACTTT. Protein sequence: CASSRGDRHSPLHF.

The V call is TRBV18, the J call TRBJ1-2, with 8 bases that match TRBD1. V gave up 5 bases and J gave up 4 bases; unmatched junction bases: 15. The germline V gene has CDR1 KGHSH and CDR2 LQKENI. The CDR3 is 17 residues long. This CDR3 is CASSSTSGGGRVYGYTF. The DNA of the CDR3 is TGTGCCAGCTCATCAACCTCAGGGGGCGGAAGGGTCTATGGCTACACCTTC.

J is TRBJ1-1 and V is TRBV20-1; 7 bases line up with TRBD1. Trimming took 5 bases from V and 7 from J; bases not matched to a gene: 4. The CDR3 totals 11 residues. Germline CDR1 reads DFQATT; CDR2 reads SNEGSKA (reference sequence). The CDR3 DNA is TGCAGTGCTGTCCGGGACAGTGAAGCTTTCTTT. As protein: CSAVRDSEAFF.

This clone was seen a handful of times. The genes are TRBV6-6 and TRBJ2-2, with TRBD1 matching over 7 bases. With 5 bases clipped from V and 5 bases from J, the junction kept 5 bases outside the gene matches. The CDR3 runs 14 residues. Germline V CDR1 and CDR2: MNHNY, SVGAGI (reference sequence). The CDR3 DNA reads as TGTGCCAGCAGTCCGGACAGGTCGACCGGGGAGCTGTTTTTT. Translating gives CASSPDRSTGELFF.

The gene calls are TRBV5-1 and TRBJ2-1, with TRBD2 as a possible D gene (5 bases). V was pared by 0 bases and J by 0 bases, with 7 bases between. Germline V gene data show CDR1 as SGHRS and CDR2 as YFSETQ. The CDR3 is 15 residues long. CDR3 residues: CASSLGGFSYNEQFF. The CDR3 DNA sequence: TGCGCCAGCAGCTTGGGCGGGTTCTCCTACAATGAGCAGTTCTTC.

This clone was counted a single time. Other DNA sequences within the sample encode an identical CDR3. This chain connects TRBV5-4 to TRBJ1-2; 9 bases map to TRBD1. The CDR3 sequence is 15 residues long. J gave up 3 bases and V 3 bases, and 6 bases lay outside the gene matches. The germline V gene has CDR1 SGHNT and CDR2 YYREEE (reference sequence). CDR3 sequence reads: CASSSTGTGHYGYTF. The CDR3 DNA is TGTGCCAGCAGCTCCACCGGGACAGGGCACTATGGCTACACCTTC.

CDR3 in amino acids: CASSADGQGSGNTIYF. For the CDR3, the DNA is TGTGCCAGCAGCGCTGATGGACAGGGTTCTGGAAACACCATATATTTT. The chain recombines TRBV9 with TRBJ1-3; 8 bases fit TRBD1. The CDR3 is 16 residues long. V lost 3 bases to trimming and J lost 1 base; unmatched junction nucleotides: 6. Germline CDR1 reads SGDLS; CDR2 reads YYNGEE.

J is TRBJ1-2 and V is TRBV13; 8 bases agree with TRBD1. Germline-derived CDR1 and CDR2 are PRHDT and FYEKMQ (reference sequence). This CDR3 comprises 15 residues. The trim removed 4 bases at V and 4 bases at J, leaving 8 bases unmatched. CDR3 sequence: CASSSSGTGAYGYTF. Here the CDR3 DNA reads TGTGCCAGCAGCTCCTCCGGGACAGGCGCCTATGGCTACACCTTC. The full variable domain, rest sourced from reference TRBV13 and TRBJ1-2, is AAGVIQSPRHLIKEKRETATLKCYPIPRHDTVYWYQQGPGQDPQFLISFYEKMQSDKGSIPDRFSAQQFSDYHSELNMSSLELGDSALYFCASSSSGTGAYGYTFGSGTRLTVV.

This clone was detected a few times. The V gene is TRBV5-6, the J gene TRBJ1-2; 7 bases match TRBD1. The CDR3 consists of 15 residues. Germline V CDR1 and CDR2: SGHDT, YYEEEE. V shed 4 bases, J shed 8 bases, and the junction held 14 bases outside the gene matches. This CDR3 reads CASSRQGGIGWGYTF. DNA for the CDR3: TGTGCCAGCAGCCGACAGGGAGGTATTGGGTGGGGCTACACCTTC.

The chain employs TRBV14 and TRBJ1-2; 8 bases agree with TRBD1. Trimming cost V 10 bases and J 5 bases; bases outside gene matches: 6. Germline V gene sequence: CDR1 SGHDN, CDR2 FVKESK. This CDR3 comprises 12 residues. CDR3 residues: CATRTGGYGYTF. The DNA for the CDR3 is TGTGCCACCCGTACAGGGGGATATGGCTACACCTTC.

The chain is built from TRBV6-5 and TRBJ2-7, with 8 bases lining up with TRBD2. The length of the CDR3 is 12 residues. Germline V gene lookup returns CDR1 MNHEY and CDR2 SVGAGI. CDR3 region: CPTSNRGGEQYF. The CDR3 DNA is TGTCCAACCAGCAACCGGGGGGGTGAGCAGTACTTC.

The V call is TRBV9, the J call TRBJ1-2, with 7 bases identical to TRBD1. This CDR3 is 14 amino acids long. Germline assignment: CDR1 SGDLS and CDR2 YYNGEE. The ends lost 6 bases at V and 4 bases at J; junction bases unmatched: 9. The CDR3 region has the DNA TGTGCCAGCACCCTCAGAGGACAGGCCTATGGCTACACCTTC. The encoded protein is CASTLRGQAYGYTF.

The chain carries TRBV30 and TRBJ2-3; D is unclear. The germline gives CDR1 GTSNPN, CDR2 SVGIG (reference sequence). The CDR3 covers 15 residues. V was clipped by 1 base and J by 2 bases, with 13 bases between them. The CDR3 protein is CAWSADLVITDTQYF. The CDR3 DNA follows: TGTGCCTGGAGTGCCGACTTGGTGATCACAGATACGCAGTATTTT.

This sequence joins TRBV6-4 and TRBJ1-6, with TRBD1 identical over 12 bases. V shed 0 bases, J shed 10 bases, and the junction held 7 bases outside the gene matches. There are 17 residues in the CDR3. CDR1 is MRHNA, CDR2 SNTAGT, per germline. CDR3 region: CASSDSGTGGKKSPLHF. DNA for the CDR3: TGTGCCAGCAGTGACTCCGGGACAGGGGGCAAGAAATCACCCCTCCACTTT.

The J gene is TRBJ2-7, the V gene TRBV5-4, with D unclear. In germline, CDR1 is SGHNT, CDR2 YYREEE (reference sequence). V was trimmed by 0 bases and J by 6 bases, leaving 4 bases between them. The CDR3 runs 11 residues. This CDR3 reads CASSLAREQYF. CDR3 nucleotide sequence: TGTGCCAGCAGCTTGGCCCGCGAGCAGTACTTC.

V gene TRBV6-1 combines with J gene TRBJ2-7; possible D gene TRBD1, 6 bases. The CDR3 loop spans 12 amino acids. Looked up from germline, CDR1 is MNHNS and CDR2 is SASEGT. The CDR3 spells CVLQGNSYEQYF. CDR3 sequence (DNA): TGTGTCTTACAGGGAAACTCCTACGAGCAGTACTTC.

A few counts support this clone. The chain has TRBV4-3 and TRBJ1-1, with 8 bases matching TRBD1. Per the germline V gene, CDR1 is LGHNA and CDR2 is YSLEER. This CDR3 region has 16 residues. Trimming took 0 bases from V and 0 from J; bases not matched to a gene: 3. CDR3 protein: CASSQDRTGLNTEAFF. For the CDR3, the DNA is TGCGCCAGCAGCCAAGACCGGACAGGGCTGAACACTGAAGCTTTCTTT.

This chain connects TRBV5-6 to TRBJ1-1; 8 nucleotides align to TRBD1. The CDR3 contains 17 residues. V gave up 4 bases and J gave up 0 bases; unmatched junction bases: 11. Germline V lookup: CDR1 SGHDT, CDR2 YYEEEE. The CDR3 protein is CASSPPGQEVMNTEAFF. The DNA for the CDR3 is TGTGCCAGCAGCCCACCGGGACAGGAGGTGATGAACACTGAAGCTTTCTTT.

The chain carries TRBV4-2 and TRBJ2-1, with TRBD2 matching over 11 bases. V shed 1 base and J 2 bases; nucleotides not matched to a gene: 7. The CDR3 consists of 18 residues. CDR1 is LGHNA, CDR2 YNFKEQ, per germline. The CDR3: CASSQGELAGVAYNEQFF. CDR3 DNA: TGTGCCAGCAGCCAAGGGGAACTAGCGGGAGTCGCCTACAATGAGCAGTTCTTC.

This clone was picked up a small number of times. The genes are TRBV5-1 and TRBJ1-6; D perhaps matches TRBD1 (6 bases). The germline CDR1 and CDR2 sequences are SGHRS and YFSETQ. V was pared by 4 bases and J by 8 bases, with 13 bases between. This CDR3 is built from 14 residues. In nucleotides, the CDR3 is TGCGCCAGCAGCGCCGGGACACAGGATTCACCCCTCCACTTT. The encoded protein is CASSAGTQDSPLHF.

The chain is built from TRBV7-8 and TRBJ1-2, with unresolved D. CDR1 and CDR2 from the germline V gene are SGHVS and FQNEAQ. V lost 5 bases to trimming and J lost 6 bases, with 10 bases between them. CDR3 size: 12 residues. DNA for the CDR3: TGTGCCAGCAGCCCAAGTCGGGATGGCTACACCTTC. Residues: CASSPSRDGYTF.

The V and J genes are TRBV5-4 and TRBJ2-6; tentatively, D is TRBD2 (5 bases). Germline V gene data show CDR1 as SGHNT and CDR2 as YYREEE (reference sequence). V dropped 0 bases and J dropped 3 bases, with 10 bases sitting between them. The CDR3 has 16 amino acids. The CDR3 spells CASSLGGRGGANVLTF. CDR3 DNA: TGTGCCAGCAGCTTGGGAGGGCGTGGTGGGGCCAACGTCCTGACTTTC. Variable domain in full (rest from reference TRBV5-4 and TRBJ2-6): ETGVTQSPTHLIKTRGQQVTLRCSSQSGHNTVSWYQQALGQGPQFIFQYYREEENGRGNFPPRFSGLQFPNYSSELNVNALELDDSALYLCASSLGGRGGANVLTFGAGSRLTVL.